One sample yielded the 24 T cell receptor beta chains listed below, sequenced in a study of long-term antiretroviral therapy in people with HIV. The libraries were made with immunoSEQ v3.0 at survey level. Here immunoSEQ multiplex PCR was the method, and the copy in TCRdb shows in-frame clones only, minus some. This repertoire shows about 43,000 clones, around nine tenths found once; its top ten account for around 5.4%. The sample in question was unsorted PBMCs, obtained 0.1 years before starting antiretroviral therapy. Source of these receptors: a woman between 45 and 60 years old with HIV.

V and J are TRBV19 and TRBJ1-1; possible D gene TRBD1, 6 bases. The CDR3 extends over 17 amino acids. Germline loops: CDR1 LNHDA, CDR2 SQIVND (reference sequence). The germline V and J ends were trimmed by 1 base and 5 bases, with 20 bases remaining between them. CDR3 sequence (DNA): TGTGCCAGTAGTATAGTAGCGGGGGCGCATGTGTGGACTGAAGCTTTCTTT. The encoded protein is CASSIVAGAHVWTEAFF.

The J gene is TRBJ2-2, the V gene TRBV9; TRBD1 aligns across 7 bases. This CDR3 has 17 residues. Germline-derived CDR1 and CDR2 are SGDLS and YYNGEE. The junction had 9 bases not matched to a gene; V was cut back by 4 bases and J by 0 bases. CDR3 bases: TGTGCCAGCAGCCCCCGACAGGGTCCGACGAACACCGGGGAGCTGTTTTTT. Its translation is CASSPRQGPTNTGELFF.

The chain combines TRBV10-3 with TRBJ1-2, with D possibly matching TRBD1 (6 bases). Trimming stripped 5 bases from V and 4 bases from J, with 14 bases between. The V gene's germline CDR1 is ENHRY and CDR2 SYGVKD. The CDR3 is 14 amino acids. CDR3 sequence: CAISYSDRSYGYTF. The CDR3 DNA is TGTGCCATCAGTTACTCCGACAGGAGCTATGGCTACACCTTC.

This rearrangement joins TRBV2 to TRBJ1-4; a weak D match, TRBD1 (6 bases). Trimming removed 3 bases from V and 4 bases from J, with 12 bases in between. CDR3 length: 15 residues. Germline V gene data show CDR1 as SNHLY and CDR2 as FYNNEI. The CDR3 nucleotides read TGTGCCAGCAGTGAGCAGGGGTTGGGTAATGAAAAACTGTTTTTT. Amino acid sequence: CASSEQGLGNEKLFF.

The V call is TRBV7-2, the J call TRBJ1-2; 8 bases line up with TRBD1. J was trimmed by 8 bases and V by 2 bases; bases with no gene match: 4. The germline CDR1 and CDR2 sequences are SGHTA and FQGNSA. This CDR3 is 13 amino acids long. CDR3 nucleotides: TGTGCCAGCAGCTTACAACAGGGGGGCGGCTACACCTTC. Encoded protein: CASSLQQGGGYTF. Based on the CDR3 plus reference TRBV7-2 and TRBJ1-2, the full variable domain is GAGVSQSPSNKVTEKGKDVELRCDPISGHTALYWYRQSLGQGLEFLIYFQGNSAPDKSGLPSDRFSAERTGGSVSTLTIQRTQQEDSAVYLCASSLQQGGGYTFGSGTRLTVV.

This chain links TRBV4-3 with TRBJ2-3; the D is unclear. The ends were cut back, 1 base at V and 6 bases at J, with 8 bases in the middle. Per germline, CDR1 LGHNA and CDR2 YSLEER. The CDR3 is 13 residues long. CDR3 residues: CASSQAQSDTQYF. DNA for the CDR3: TGCGCCAGCAGCCAAGCCCAGTCCGATACGCAGTATTTT.

This chain joins TRBV7-9 and TRBJ2-7, with D possibly matching TRBD1 (5 bases). CDR3 size: 14 residues. The ends were cut back, 1 base at V and 3 bases at J, with 10 bases in the middle. The germline gives CDR1 SEHNR, CDR2 FQNEAQ (reference sequence). The CDR3 here is CASSLGDSLYEQYF. In DNA form, the CDR3 reads TGTGCCAGCAGCTTAGGTGACAGCCTCTACGAGCAGTACTTC. The whole variable domain, remainder taken from reference TRBV7-9 and TRBJ2-7, is DTGVSQNPRHKITKRGQNVTFRCDPISEHNRLYWYRQTLGQGPEFLTYFQNEAQLEKSRLLSDRFSAERPKGSFSTLEIQRTEQGDSAMYLCASSLGDSLYEQYFGPGTRLTVT.

This clone was seen a few times. The CDR3 DNA follows: TGTGCCAGTAGTATAGAACGGTCCTATGGCTACACCTTC. Translation: CASSIERSYGYTF. The chain joins TRBV19 to TRBJ1-2; D not certain. V gave up 0 bases and J gave up 4 bases, with 6 bases separating them. This CDR3 is 13 amino acids long. From germline, CDR1 is LNHDA and CDR2 SQIVND (reference sequence).

The chain uses TRBV19 and TRBJ2-7; TRBD1 is a possible D gene (5 bases). Germline assignment: CDR1 LNHDA and CDR2 SQIVND (reference sequence). The CDR3 contains 15 residues. The V end lost 1 base, the J end lost 1 base, and 11 bases lay between the germline ends. For the CDR3, the DNA is TGTGCCAGTAGTATAGCCGCTACAGGATCCTACGAGCAGTACTTC. It codes for CASSIAATGSYEQYF.

V and J are TRBV7-9 and TRBJ2-5; possibly TRBD1 or TRBD2 for D (5 bases each). Germline V gene sequence: CDR1 SEHNR, CDR2 FQNEAQ (reference sequence). The CDR3 runs 15 residues. V dropped 4 bases and J dropped 2 bases, with 14 bases sitting between them. The CDR3 nucleotides read TGTGCCAGCAGCTCCGGGACGGTGACGCAAGAGACCCAGTACTTC. This sequence encodes CASSSGTVTQETQYF.

The V call is TRBV15, the J call TRBJ1-5, with D uncertain. Germline CDR1 is LNHNV and CDR2 is YYDKDF (reference sequence). V was cut by 0 bases and J by 2 bases, with 11 bases left in between. This CDR3 has 16 amino acids. The CDR3 here is CATSREGSAGNQPQHF. The DNA of the CDR3 is TGTGCCACCAGCAGAGAAGGGAGTGCAGGCAATCAGCCCCAGCATTTT. Combining the CDR3 with reference TRBV15 and TRBJ1-5 gives the whole variable domain DAMVIQNPRYQVTQFGKPVTLSCSQTLNHNVMYWYQQKSSQAPKLLFHYYDKDFNNEADTPDNFQSRRPNTSFCFLDIRSPGLGDTAMYLCATSREGSAGNQPQHFGDGTRLSIL.

The gene calls are TRBV30 and TRBJ2-5; 8 bases line up with TRBD2. Germline lookup yields CDR1 GTSNPN and CDR2 SVGIG (reference sequence). The CDR3 consists of 15 residues. V was pared by 5 bases and J by 2 bases, with 10 bases of the junction left unmatched. The CDR3 is CAWGTPRGGQETQYF. DNA for the CDR3: TGTGCCTGGGGGACCCCACGGGGGGGACAAGAGACCCAGTACTTC.

The chain links TRBV7-2 to TRBJ1-2; D gene ambiguous. This CDR3 has 12 residues. Trimming took 7 bases from V and 8 from J, leaving 14 bases between them. Germline V gene data show CDR1 as SGHTA and CDR2 as FQGNSA. The CDR3 reads CASINPFGGYTF. The DNA for the CDR3 is TGTGCCAGCATCAATCCCTTTGGGGGCTACACCTTC.

This chain uses TRBV30 with TRBJ1-1, with D perhaps TRBD1 (5 bases). V lost 1 base and J 4 bases, leaving 10 bases between the germline ends. Germline loops: CDR1 GTSNPN, CDR2 SVGIG (reference sequence). CDR3 length equals 13 residues. In DNA form, the CDR3 reads TGTGCCTGGAGTGGCCAGGGAGTCACTGAAGCTTTCTTT. This translates into CAWSGQGVTEAFF. Full variable domain (rest looked up from reference TRBV30 and TRBJ1-1): SQTIHQWPATLVQPVGSPLSLECTVEGTSNPNLYWYRQAAGRGLQLLFYSVGIGQISSEVPQNLSASRPQDRQFILSSKKLLLSDSGFYLCAWSGQGVTEAFFGQGTRLTVV.

The V gene is TRBV27, the J gene TRBJ1-2, with D unclear. Trimming shortened V by 8 bases and J by 8 bases, and 12 bases separated the two germline ends. The V gene's germline CDR1 is MNHEY and CDR2 SMNVEV (reference sequence). The CDR3 runs 11 residues. CDR3 nucleotides: TGTGCCAGCCATAGCGCTTTAGGCTACACCTTC. The encoded protein is CASHSALGYTF.

This chain joins TRBV7-2 and TRBJ1-5; D uncertain. The CDR3 spans 14 residues. In germline, CDR1 is SGHTA, CDR2 FQGNSA. The ends were cut back, 3 bases at V and 0 bases at J, with 6 bases in the middle. CDR3: CASSLLPSNQPQHF. The CDR3 coding sequence is TGTGCCAGCAGCTTGCTCCCTAGCAATCAGCCCCAGCATTTT.

Only a few counts were recorded for this clone. The CDR3 sequence: CAWSIGQGRPQHF. The DNA of the CDR3 is TGTGCCTGGAGTATAGGACAGGGTAGGCCCCAGCATTTT. This chain joins TRBV30 and TRBJ1-5, with TRBD1 identical over 8 bases. Losses at the gene ends were 2 bases for V and 9 bases for J; bases not matched to a gene: 6. The CDR3 is 13 amino acids. Germline assignment: CDR1 GTSNPN and CDR2 SVGIG (reference sequence). Variable domain in full (rest from reference TRBV30 and TRBJ1-5): SQTIHQWPATLVQPVGSPLSLECTVEGTSNPNLYWYRQAAGRGLQLLFYSVGIGQISSEVPQNLSASRPQDRQFILSSKKLLLSDSGFYLCAWSIGQGRPQHFGDGTRLSIL.

The chain is built from TRBV5-3 and TRBJ2-6; D is uncertain. TRBV5-3 is an open reading frame whose function is uncertain. The CDR3 runs 16 residues. Trimming removed 1 base at V and 4 bases at J, with 12 bases between. In DNA form, the CDR3 reads TGTGCCAGAAGCTTGCCCCCTTTGACCGGGGCCAACGTCCTGACTTTC. It specifies CARSLPPLTGANVLTF.

Within the sample, this clone is medium-sized. This sample includes further DNA sequences coding for the same CDR3. V and J are TRBV11-3 and TRBJ2-1; 13 bases are a match to TRBD2. Losses at the gene ends were 0 bases for V and 7 bases for J; bases not matched to a gene: 9. The CDR3 sequence is 18 residues long. The germline V gene has CDR1 SGHNT and CDR2 YENEEA. Here the CDR3 reads CASSLDGPGLAGVNEQFF. The CDR3 DNA reads TGTGCCAGCAGCTTAGATGGCCCCGGACTAGCGGGGGTAAATGAGCAGTTCTTC.

The rearrangement links TRBV29-1 to TRBJ1-1, with 9 bases lining up with TRBD1. Per the germline V gene, CDR1 is SQVTM and CDR2 is ANQGSEA. J was trimmed by 5 bases and V by 5 bases; bases with no gene match: 12. The CDR3 runs 15 residues. The CDR3 loop reads CSVPPSTGGRTEAFF. Here the CDR3 DNA reads TGCAGCGTTCCTCCCTCGACAGGGGGGCGAACTGAAGCTTTCTTT.

The rearrangement joins TRBV4-1 to TRBJ2-3; 7 bases align to TRBD2. Germline V CDR1 and CDR2: MGHRA, YSYEKL. The CDR3 runs to 16 residues. Losses at the gene ends were 0 bases for V and 2 bases for J; bases not matched to a gene: 5. In DNA, the CDR3 is TGCGCCAGCAGCCAAGATGAGCGGGGCTACACAGATACGCAGTATTTT. Its translation: CASSQDERGYTDTQYF.

This clone was detected once. The chain recombines TRBV7-9 with TRBJ1-1; D might be TRBD1 (5 bases). The CDR3 is made up of 12 amino acids. V was pared by 1 base and J by 6 bases, with 6 bases between. CDR1 SEHNR and CDR2 FQNEAQ come from the germline V gene (reference sequence). The DNA for the CDR3 is TGTGCCAGCAGCTTAGAGGGACCTGAAGCTTTCTTT. The encoded protein is CASSLEGPEAFF.

The genes are TRBV7-9 and TRBJ2-7, with D possibly matching TRBD1 (5 bases). The CDR3 loop spans 13 amino acids. The germline V and J ends were trimmed by 5 bases and 2 bases, with 10 bases remaining between them. Germline V CDR1 and CDR2: SEHNR, FQNEAQ (reference sequence). The DNA of the CDR3 is TGTGCCAGCAGCGCAGGGCTTACCTACGAGCAGTACTTC. Amino acids: CASSAGLTYEQYF. Combining the CDR3 with reference TRBV7-9 and TRBJ2-7 gives the whole variable domain DTGVSQNPRHKITKRGQNVTFRCDPISEHNRLYWYRQTLGQGPEFLTYFQNEAQLEKSRLLSDRFSAERPKGSFSTLEIQRTEQGDSAMYLCASSAGLTYEQYFGPGTRLTVT.

The chain combines TRBV30 with TRBJ2-7; 8 nucleotides align to TRBD1. Germline-derived CDR1 and CDR2 are GTSNPN and SVGIG (reference sequence). With 3 bases clipped from V and 1 base from J, the junction kept 2 bases outside the gene matches. The CDR3 has 13 amino acids. In DNA, the CDR3 is TGTGCCTGGAGGAGACAGGGGTCCTACGAGCAGTACTTC. Protein: CAWRRQGSYEQYF.